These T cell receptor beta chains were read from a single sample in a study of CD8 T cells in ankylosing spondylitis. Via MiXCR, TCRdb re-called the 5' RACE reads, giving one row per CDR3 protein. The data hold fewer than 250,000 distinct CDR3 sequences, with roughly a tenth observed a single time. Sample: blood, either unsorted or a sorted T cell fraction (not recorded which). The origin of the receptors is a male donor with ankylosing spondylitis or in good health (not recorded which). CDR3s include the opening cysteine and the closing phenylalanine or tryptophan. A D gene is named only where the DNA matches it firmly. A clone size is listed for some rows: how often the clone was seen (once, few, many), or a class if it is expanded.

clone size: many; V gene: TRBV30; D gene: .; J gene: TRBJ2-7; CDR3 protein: CAWSVGGSTYEQYF; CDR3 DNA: TGTGCCTGGAGTGTAGGGGGAAGCACCTACGAGCAGTACTTC
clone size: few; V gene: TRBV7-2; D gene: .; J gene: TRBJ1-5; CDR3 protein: CASSLRQGNNQPQHF; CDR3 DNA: TGTGCCAGCAGCTTAAGGCAGGGCAACAATCAGCCCCAGCATTTT
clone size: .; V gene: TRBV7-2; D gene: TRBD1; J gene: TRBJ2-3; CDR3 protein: CASSFNRGIDTQYF; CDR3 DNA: TGTGCCAGCAGCTTCAACAGGGGGATAGATACGCAGTATTTT
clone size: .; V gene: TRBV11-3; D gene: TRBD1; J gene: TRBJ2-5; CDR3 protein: CASSGQAWTQYF; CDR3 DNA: TGTGCCAGCAGCGGACAGGCGTGGACCCAGTACTTC
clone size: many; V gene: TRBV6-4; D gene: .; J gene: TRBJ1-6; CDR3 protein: CASSAASGDSPLHF; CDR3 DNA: TGTGCCAGCAGTGCCGCCTCAGGGGATTCACCCCTCCACTTT
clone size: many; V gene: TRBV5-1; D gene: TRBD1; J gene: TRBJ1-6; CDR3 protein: CASSFGQGDNSPLHF; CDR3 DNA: TGCGCCAGCAGCTTCGGACAGGGGGATAATTCACCCCTCCACTTT
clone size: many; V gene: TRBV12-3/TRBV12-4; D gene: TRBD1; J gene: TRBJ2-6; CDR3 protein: CASSRIGTGIGANVLTF; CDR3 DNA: TGTGCCAGCAGTCGTATCGGGACAGGGATCGGGGCCAACGTCCTGACTTTC
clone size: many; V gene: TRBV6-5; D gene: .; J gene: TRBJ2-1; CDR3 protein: CASSYSTGEQFF; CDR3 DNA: TGTGCCAGCAGTTACTCAACGGGAGAGCAGTTCTTC
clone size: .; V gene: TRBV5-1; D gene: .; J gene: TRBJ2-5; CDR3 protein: CASSQDTQETQYF; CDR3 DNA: TGCGCCAGCAGCCAGGACACCCAAGAGACCCAGTACTTC
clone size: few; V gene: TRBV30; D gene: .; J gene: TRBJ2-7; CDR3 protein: CAWSGQGNYEQYF; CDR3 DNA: TGTGCCTGGAGTGGGCAGGGGAATTACGAGCAGTACTTC
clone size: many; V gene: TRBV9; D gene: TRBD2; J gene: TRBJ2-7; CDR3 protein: CASSLGLAAEQYF; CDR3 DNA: TGTGCCAGCAGCTTAGGACTAGCGGCGGAGCAGTACTTC
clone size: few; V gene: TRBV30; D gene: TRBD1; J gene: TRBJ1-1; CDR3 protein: CAWSPQGQNTEAFF; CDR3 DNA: TGTGCCTGGAGCCCACAGGGGCAGAACACTGAAGCTTTCTTT
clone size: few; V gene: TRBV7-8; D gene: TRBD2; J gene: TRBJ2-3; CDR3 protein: CASSFGTSGRVDTQYF; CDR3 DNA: TGTGCCAGCAGCTTCGGGACTAGCGGGAGAGTAGATACGCAGTATTTT
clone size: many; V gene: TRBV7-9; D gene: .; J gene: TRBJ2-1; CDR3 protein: CASEAVRDEQFF; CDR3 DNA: TGTGCCAGCGAAGCGGTGAGGGATGAGCAGTTCTTC
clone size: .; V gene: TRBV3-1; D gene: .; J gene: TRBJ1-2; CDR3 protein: CASSQDRRLTWGYTF; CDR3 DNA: TGTGCCAGCAGCCAAGATCGGAGGCTGACCTGGGGCTACACCTTC
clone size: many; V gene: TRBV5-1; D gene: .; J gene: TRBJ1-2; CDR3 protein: CASSTGQFYGYTF; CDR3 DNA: TGCGCCAGCAGCACAGGACAGTTCTATGGCTACACCTTC
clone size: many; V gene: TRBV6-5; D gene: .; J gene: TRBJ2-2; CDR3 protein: CASSSETGELFF; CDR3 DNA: TGTGCCAGCAGCTCCGAAACCGGGGAGCTGTTTTTT
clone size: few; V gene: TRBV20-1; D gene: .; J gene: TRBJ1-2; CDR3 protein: CSASRAANYGYTF; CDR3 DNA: TGCAGTGCTAGTAGGGCGGCTAACTATGGCTACACCTTC
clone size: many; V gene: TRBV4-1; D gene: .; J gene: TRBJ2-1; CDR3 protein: CASSQDGVGSFYNEQFF; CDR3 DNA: TGCGCCAGCAGCCAAGATGGGGTGGGGAGTTTTTACAATGAGCAGTTCTTC
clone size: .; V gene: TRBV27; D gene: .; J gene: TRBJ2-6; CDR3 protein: CASSSIVGGGTGANVLTF; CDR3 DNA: TGTGCCAGCTCTTCTATTGTGGGGGGGGGCACAGGGGCCAACGTCCTGACTTTC
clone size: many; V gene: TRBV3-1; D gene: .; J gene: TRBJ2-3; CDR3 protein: CASSQERDLQLGDTQYF; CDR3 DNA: TGTGCCAGCAGCCAGGAAAGGGATTTACAGTTGGGGGATACGCAGTATTTT
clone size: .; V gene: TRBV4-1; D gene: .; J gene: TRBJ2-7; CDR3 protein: CASSQTPSGTHSSYEQYF; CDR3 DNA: TGCGCCAGCAGCCAAACCCCGTCCGGGACACACAGCTCCTACGAGCAGTACTTC
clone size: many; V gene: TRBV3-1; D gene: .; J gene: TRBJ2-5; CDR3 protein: CASSQADSQETQYF; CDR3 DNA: TGTGCCAGCAGCCAAGCCGACAGCCAAGAGACCCAGTACTTC
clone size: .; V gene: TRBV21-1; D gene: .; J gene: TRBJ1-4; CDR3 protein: CASRWTGGREKLFF; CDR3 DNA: TGTGCCAGCAGATGGACAGGGGGCCGTGAAAAACTGTTTTTT
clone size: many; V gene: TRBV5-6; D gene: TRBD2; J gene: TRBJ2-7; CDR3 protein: CASSLRGGSGGYEQYF; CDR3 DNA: TGTGCCAGCAGCTTGAGAGGTGGGAGCGGGGGCTACGAGCAGTACTTC
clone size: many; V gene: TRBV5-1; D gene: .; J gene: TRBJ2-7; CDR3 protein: CASSTYWGTSYEQYF; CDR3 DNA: TGCGCCAGCAGCACGTACTGGGGGACCTCCTACGAGCAGTACTTC
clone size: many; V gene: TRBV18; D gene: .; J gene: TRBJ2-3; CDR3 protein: CASSSFATDTQYF; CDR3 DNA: TGTGCCAGCTCATCCTTCGCCACAGATACGCAGTATTTT
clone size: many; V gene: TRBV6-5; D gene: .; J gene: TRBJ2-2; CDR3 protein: CASSYSPGRNTGELFF; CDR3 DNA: TGTGCCAGCAGTTACTCCCCGGGGAGGAACACCGGGGAGCTGTTTTTT
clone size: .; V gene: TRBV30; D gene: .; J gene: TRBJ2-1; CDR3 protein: CAWTPYPGNEQFF; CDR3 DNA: TGTGCCTGGACTCCCTACCCGGGGAATGAGCAGTTCTTC
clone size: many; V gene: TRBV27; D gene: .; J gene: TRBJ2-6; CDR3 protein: CATSGTLVSSGANVLTF; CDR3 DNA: TGTGCCACTTCAGGGACTCTGGTCAGCTCTGGGGCCAACGTCCTGACTTTC
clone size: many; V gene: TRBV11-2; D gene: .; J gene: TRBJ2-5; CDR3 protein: CASSSTAGGGETQYF; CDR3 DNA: TGTGCCAGCAGCTCAACCGCCGGTGGAGGGGAGACCCAGTACTTC
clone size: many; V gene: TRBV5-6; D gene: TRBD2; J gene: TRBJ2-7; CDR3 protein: CASSFTSGGLTYEQYF; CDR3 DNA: TGTGCCAGCAGCTTCACTAGCGGGGGCCTGACCTACGAGCAGTACTTC
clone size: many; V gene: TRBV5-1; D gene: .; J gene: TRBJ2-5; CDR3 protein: CASSSGTTAFETQYF; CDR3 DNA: TGCGCCAGCAGCTCCGGGACAACCGCTTTTGAGACCCAGTACTTC
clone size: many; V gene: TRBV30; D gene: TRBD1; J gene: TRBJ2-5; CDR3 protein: CAWSAMTGQETQYF; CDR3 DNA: TGTGCCTGGAGTGCCATGACAGGGCAAGAGACCCAGTACTTC
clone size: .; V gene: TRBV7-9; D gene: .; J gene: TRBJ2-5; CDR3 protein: CASSRGVPYQETQYF; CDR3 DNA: TGTGCCAGCAGCCGCGGCGTACCGTACCAAGAGACCCAGTACTTC
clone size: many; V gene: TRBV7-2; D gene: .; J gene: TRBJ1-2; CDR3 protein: CASTYTNSRQGNGYTF; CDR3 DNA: TGTGCCAGCACCTACACTAACTCCCGGCAGGGTAACGGCTACACCTTC
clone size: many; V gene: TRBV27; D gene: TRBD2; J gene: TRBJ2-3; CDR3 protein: CASSSSGLSGSGINTQYF; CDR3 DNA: TGTGCCAGCAGTTCCAGCGGCCTGAGCGGGAGTGGGATAAATACGCAGTATTTT
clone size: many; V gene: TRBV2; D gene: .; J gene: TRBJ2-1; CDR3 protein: CASSGRNYNEQFF; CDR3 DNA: TGTGCCAGCAGTGGACGGAACTACAATGAGCAGTTCTTC
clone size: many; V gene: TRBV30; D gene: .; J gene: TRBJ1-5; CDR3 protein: CAWSTPLGPQHF; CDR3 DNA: TGTGCCTGGAGTACCCCTCTCGGGCCCCAGCATTTT
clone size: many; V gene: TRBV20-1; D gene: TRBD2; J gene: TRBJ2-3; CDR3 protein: CSAPGLAARGDTQYF; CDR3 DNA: TGCAGTGCCCCGGGACTAGCGGCCCGCGGAGATACGCAGTATTTT
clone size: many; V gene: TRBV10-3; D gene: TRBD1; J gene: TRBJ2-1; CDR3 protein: CASKGQGVDEQFF; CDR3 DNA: TGTGCCAGCAAGGGACAGGGGGTAGATGAGCAGTTCTTC
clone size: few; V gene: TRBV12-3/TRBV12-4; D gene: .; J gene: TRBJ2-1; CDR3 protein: CASSFPGADEQFF; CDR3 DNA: TGTGCCAGCAGTTTCCCCGGGGCGGATGAGCAGTTCTTC
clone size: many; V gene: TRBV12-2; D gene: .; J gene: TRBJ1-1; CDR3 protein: CASRIMGGPGGPEAFF; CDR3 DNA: TGTGCAAGTCGCATAATGGGGGGACCTGGTGGTCCTGAAGCTTTCTTT
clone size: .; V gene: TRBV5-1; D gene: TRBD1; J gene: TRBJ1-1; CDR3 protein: CASSLATGGLNTEAFF; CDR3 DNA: TGCGCCAGCAGCTTGGCCACAGGGGGTTTGAACACTGAAGCTTTCTTT